What follows describes a single T cell receptor beta chain. In this sample, this clonotype turned up a few times. What this receptor recognizes is not known. No much larger clone is present one base from it, and per-base qualities are unavailable. Libraries were prepared through PCR. DNA from cultured CD4+ T cells underwent TCR sequencing with the Oncomine TCR Beta short-read assay at the Johns Hopkins FTIC core. The QIAamp micro DNA kit was used to extract genomic DNA from the cultured CD4+ T cells. Oncomine TCR Beta libraries from cultured CD4+ T cells were pooled using unique dual indexes and sequenced on an Illumina iSeq 100. On the authors' methods: Non-productive sequences were filtered out, and CDR3s that did not start with C, did not end with F or W, or were shorter than 7 amino acids were discarded. Antigen-specific clonotypes were identified using the MANAFEST web application through comparison of peptide-stimulated wells with reference and other culture wells. For a clone to be called positive, the clone needed an FDR below 0.05, an odds ratio above 5, and a productive frequency above 0.1% in at least two of three replicate wells. A clonotype counted as cross-reactive if it showed significant expansion both in the SARS-CoV-2 spike wells and in at least one common cold coronavirus spike condition. CDR3 homology was assessed with Levenshtein distances (stringdist) and unrooted phylogenetic trees (ape) in R version 3.6.1. TCRdb itself trimmed the public reads at Q25 with fastp, ran MiXCR and retained productive beta chains. Records with the same CDR3 protein are collapsed into one entry carrying the most frequent genes and DNA. The V and J calls were not made by the authors but by TCRdb's processing. Across this sample there are under 20,000 distinct CDR3 sequences, with approximately 31% seen only once. More than 12% of the sample belongs to the ten largest clones.

The intended sense of this specimen's treatment or condition label: roughly 11-day PBMC culture with coronavirus spike peptide pools or control peptides (ViraFEST assay). The study used the ViraFEST assay, which expanded antigen-specific T cells with peptide pools and then identified expanded clonotypes by TCR sequencing. The convalescent patients' positive SARS-CoV-2 PCR tests were from March to December 2020, which was before the Alpha, Beta and Delta variants emerged in the United States. Some 2 million PBMCs per well were cultured in IMDM with roughly 5% human AB serum and 8 to 10 IU/ml IL-2, plus 10 ug/ml peptide pools. On days 3 and 7, half of the culture medium was replaced with fresh IL-2-containing medium. After nine to eleven days of culture, CD4+ T cells were isolated by negative selection with the EasySep CD4+ T cell isolation kit. PBMCs were separated from whole blood using Ficoll-Paque Plus gradient centrifugation and then either used fresh or cryopreserved at -140C. In general, triplicate wells were set up for every culture condition.

These data originate in a study of vaccination and CD4 T cells after COVID-19 (dated by TCRdb to the early 2020s). As for the study more broadly: Convalescent patients had a positive SARS-CoV-2 result on nasal swab PCR, and of these patients, several had mild disease and one had severe disease. In around 9 COVID-19 convalescent patients and several infection-naive healthy vaccine recipients, researchers compared the spike-specific CD4+ TCR repertoire from before mRNA vaccination with the repertoire from after. Overlapping spike peptide pools from SARS-CoV-2 and from the common cold coronaviruses HCoV-NL63, HCoV-OC43 and HCoV-229E were used as culture stimuli. In the convalescent cohort there were six males and four females, among whom were two Hispanic individuals, seven Caucasians, two Asians and one multiracial person. Post-COVID blood samples from convalescent patients were collected a median of about 110 days after diagnosis, with a range of roughly 35 to 180 days. Post-vaccine blood samples were collected a median of approximately 77 days after the second vaccine dose, ranging from roughly 13 to 250 days. Participants received two doses of either the Pfizer-BioNTech BNT162b2 vaccine (n=8) or the Moderna mRNA-1273 vaccine (n=2). In control cultures, a CEFX viral epitope pool was used as positive control, an HIV-1 Nef peptide pool was used as negative control, or no peptide was added.

What the work shows at the level of the full study, not this receptor alone: The number of convalescent patients in the study was relatively small, and the study did not examine early timepoints following natural infection. Of the vaccine-specific clones in convalescent patients, 304 of 307, or nearly all, reacted only to SARS-CoV-2 spike and did not cross-react with common cold coronaviruses. In convalescent patients, a median approximately 83% of post-vaccine SARS-CoV-2-reactive clones were detected only after vaccination, and vaccine-specific priming was suggested by this finding. An increase in the median number of SARS-CoV-2-reactive clonotypes from approximately 20 after infection to 38 after vaccination was observed, but the change was not found to be significant.

The TCR sequence derives from a human donor with COVID-19. Sample: cultured CD4+ T cells from blood.

The CDR3 protein: CASSELFSQRNTQYF. In nucleotides, the sequence is TGTGCCAGCAGTGAATTATTTAGTCAAAGGAATACGCAGTATTTT. In this chain, TRBV25-1 is recombined with TRBJ2-3; there is no confident call for the D gene. A distance of 15 bases separates the germline ends of V and J, which lose 1 base and 7 bases respectively. Taken from cysteine to phenylalanine, the CDR3 has 15 residues. The retained sequence is limited to the CDR3, 45 bases, with the frame set at the first base. Looking up the germline V gene yields CDR1 MGHDK and CDR2 SYGVNS.